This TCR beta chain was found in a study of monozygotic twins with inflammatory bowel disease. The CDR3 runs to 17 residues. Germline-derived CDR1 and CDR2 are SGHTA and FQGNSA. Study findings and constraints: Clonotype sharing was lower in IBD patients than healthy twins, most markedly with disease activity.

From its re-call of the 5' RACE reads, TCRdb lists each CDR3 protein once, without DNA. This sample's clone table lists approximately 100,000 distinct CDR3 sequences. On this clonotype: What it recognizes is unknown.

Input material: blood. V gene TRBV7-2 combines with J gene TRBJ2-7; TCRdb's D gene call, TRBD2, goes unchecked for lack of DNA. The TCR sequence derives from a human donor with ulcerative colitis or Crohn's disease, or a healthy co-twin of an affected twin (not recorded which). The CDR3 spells CASMARLAGGIPYEQYF.